This T cell receptor (beta chain) appears in the sequencing data of a study of blood T cell repertoires in COVID-19. Libraries were prepared by immunoSEQ multiplex PCR; TCRdb keeps only in-frame clonotypes and omits some of them. This sample has 240,000 or so clones; 80% to 90% occur once, and the top ten carry over 0.85%. With 7 bases removed from V and 2 bases from J, the gap between germline ends came to 15 bases. Per the germline V gene, CDR1 is LNHDA and CDR2 is SQIVND (reference sequence). The CDR3 covers 15 residues. Participants in the exposed group had met a COVID-19 case in the 2 weeks before joining the study.

The chain combines TRBV19 with TRBJ1-3, with D possibly TRBD1 on 6 matching bases. The sequencing sample was made of PBMCs or T cells enriched from blood (not recorded which). The clonotype comes from a middle-aged man who had been exposed to COVID-19. CDR3 in DNA: TGTGCCAGTACCAGAGACAGGTCAACTGGAAACACCATATATTTT. It is translated as CASTRDRSTGNTIYF.